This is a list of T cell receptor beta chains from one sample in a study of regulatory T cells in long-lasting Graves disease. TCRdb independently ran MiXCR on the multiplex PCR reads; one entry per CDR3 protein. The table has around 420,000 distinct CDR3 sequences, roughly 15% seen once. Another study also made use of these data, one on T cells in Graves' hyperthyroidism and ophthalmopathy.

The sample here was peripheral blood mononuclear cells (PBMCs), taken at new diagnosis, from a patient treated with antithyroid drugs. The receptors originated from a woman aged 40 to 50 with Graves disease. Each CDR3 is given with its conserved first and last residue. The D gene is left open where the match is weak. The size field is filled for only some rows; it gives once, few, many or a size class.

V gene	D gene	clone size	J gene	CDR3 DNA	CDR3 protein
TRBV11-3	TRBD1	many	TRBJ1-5	TGTGCCAGCAGCGCCGGGACAGGTTTCAATCAGCCCCAGCATTTT	CASSAGTGFNQPQHF
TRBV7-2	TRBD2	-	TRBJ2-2	TGTGCCAGCAGCTTAACGCTAGCGGGAGAGGTCGGGGAGCTGTTTTTT	CASSLTLAGEVGELFF
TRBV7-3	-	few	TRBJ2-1	TGTGCCAGCAGCTTAACAATAATCACGACAACGACAGGCGGGCATGAGCAGTTCTTC	CASSLTIITTTTGGHEQFF
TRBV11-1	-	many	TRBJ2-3	TGTGCCAGCAGCTTAGCTTCAGTCACAGATACGCAGTATTTT	CASSLASVTDTQYF
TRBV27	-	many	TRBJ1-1	TGTGCCAGCAGCTCCAATCAGGGCAACACTGAAGCTTTCTTT	CASSSNQGNTEAFF
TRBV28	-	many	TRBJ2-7	TGTGCCACCATAGGAGGGGACGAGCAGTACTTC	CATIGGDEQYF
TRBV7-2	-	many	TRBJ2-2	TGTGCCAGCAGCTTAGCGATAGGAGGGAACACCGGGGAGCTGTTTTTT	CASSLAIGGNTGELFF
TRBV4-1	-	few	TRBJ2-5	TGCGCCAGCAGCCAAGGGTGGGGAGAGACCCAGTACTTC	CASSQGWGETQYF
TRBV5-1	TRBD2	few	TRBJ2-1	TGCGCCAGCAGCTTGGAACTAGCGTTTCTGGGTGAGCAGTTCTTC	CASSLELAFLGEQFF
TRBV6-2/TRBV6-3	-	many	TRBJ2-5	TGTGCCAGCAGTTACGACGGACTAGAGACCCAGTACTTC	CASSYDGLETQYF
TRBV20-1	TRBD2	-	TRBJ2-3	TGCAGTGCTAGATTGTGGACTAGCGGGATAAAAGAGGATACGCAGTATTTT	CSARLWTSGIKEDTQYF
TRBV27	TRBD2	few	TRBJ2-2	TGTGCCAGCAGTAGCCGTGTGGGTGAGGGGTTTAGCGGGATTTCCGGGGAGCTGTTTTTT	CASSSRVGEGFSGISGELFF
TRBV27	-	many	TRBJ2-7	TGTGCCAGCAGTTTAAACCCCGACAGCTACGAGCAGTACTTC	CASSLNPDSYEQYF
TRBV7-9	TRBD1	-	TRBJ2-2	TGTGCCAGCAGCAGGACAGGGGACGGCGTCGGGGAGCTGTTTTTT	CASSRTGDGVGELFF
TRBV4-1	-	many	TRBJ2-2	TGCGCCAGCAGCCCCTGGACGGAGAACACCGGGGAGCTGTTTTTT	CASSPWTENTGELFF
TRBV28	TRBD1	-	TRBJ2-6	TGTGCCAGCAGTTTATGGACCGGGACAGGGGTACCTGGGGCCAACGTCCTGACTTTC	CASSLWTGTGVPGANVLTF
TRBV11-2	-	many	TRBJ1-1	TGTGCCAGCAGCTTAGATTTGGGAGGGAACACTGAAGCTTTCTTT	CASSLDLGGNTEAFF
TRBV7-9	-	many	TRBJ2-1	TGTGCCAGCAGCTTGCGGACAATTTCCGCAAGTGAGCAGTTCTTC	CASSLRTISASEQFF
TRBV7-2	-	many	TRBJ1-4	TGTGCCAGCAGCCGCCAGGGAATCGGGGGAAATGAAAAACTGTTTTTT	CASSRQGIGGNEKLFF
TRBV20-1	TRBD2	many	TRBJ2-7	TGCAGTGCTAGGGGACTACGCCACTACGAGCAGTACTTC	CSARGLRHYEQYF
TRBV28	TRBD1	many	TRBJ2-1	TGTGCCAGCAGTTTATCGGGACAGGAGCAGTTCTTC	CASSLSGQEQFF
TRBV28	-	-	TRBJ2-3	TGTGCCAGCAGCCCTGGTCAATTCACAGATACGCAGTATTTT	CASSPGQFTDTQYF
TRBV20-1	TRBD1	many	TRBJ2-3	TGCAGTGAACGGACAGGGGGGGGAGATACGCAGTATTTT	CSERTGGGDTQYF
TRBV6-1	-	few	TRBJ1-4	TGTGCCAGCCAAGGGAGGACTAATGAAAAACTGTTTTTT	CASQGRTNEKLFF
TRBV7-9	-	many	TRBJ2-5	TGTGCCAGCAGCTCTCTAGAGACCCAGTACTTC	CASSSLETQYF
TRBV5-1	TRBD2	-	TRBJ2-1	TGCGCCAGCAGCTTGGCCGGCAGCCGACTAGCGGACACGAAAAGGGGCAATGAGCAGTTCTTC	CASSLAGSRLADTKRGNEQFF
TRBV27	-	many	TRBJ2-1	TGTGCCAGCAGTTTAGGGACTTCCTACAATGAGCAGTTCTTC	CASSLGTSYNEQFF
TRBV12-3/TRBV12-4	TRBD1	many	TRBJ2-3	TGTGCCAGCAGTTTATGGACAGGGGGCGGCACAGATACGCAGTATTTT	CASSLWTGGGTDTQYF
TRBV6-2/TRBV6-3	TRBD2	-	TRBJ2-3	TGTGCCAGCAGTAGAGGGACTAGCGGATGGGATACGCAGTATTTT	CASSRGTSGWDTQYF
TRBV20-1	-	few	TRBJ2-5	TGCAGTGCTAGAGATCTAGAGAGGGGAAAAGAGACCCAGTACTTC	CSARDLERGKETQYF
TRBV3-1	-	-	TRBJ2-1	TGTGCCAGCAGCCTAGATAGGGGTAACGAAAAGACGAAGCAGTTCTTC	CASSLDRGNEKTKQFF
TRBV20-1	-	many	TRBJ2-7	TGCAGTGCTAGAGATGTAGGCAGGGGAACCTACGAGCAGTACTTC	CSARDVGRGTYEQYF
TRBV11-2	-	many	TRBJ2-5	TGTGCCAGCAGCTTCCCGAACTCCCAAGAGACCCAGTACTTC	CASSFPNSQETQYF
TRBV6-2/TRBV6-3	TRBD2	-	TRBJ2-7	TGTGCCAGCAGTTATCGAGCGAGCGGGAACGACGAGCAGTACTTC	CASSYRASGNDEQYF
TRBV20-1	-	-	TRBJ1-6	TGCAGTGCTAGAAGGATGGGAGGCTCCTATAATTCACCCCTCCACTTT	CSARRMGGSYNSPLHF
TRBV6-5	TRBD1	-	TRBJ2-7	TGTGCCAGCAGTTACTCGGACAGGGGGCTCTACGAGCAGTACTTC	CASSYSDRGLYEQYF
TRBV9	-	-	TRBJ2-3	TGTGCCAGCAGCGTAAGCGGCATTAGCACAGATACGCAGTATTTT	CASSVSGISTDTQYF
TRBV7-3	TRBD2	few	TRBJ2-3	TGTGCCAGCAGCTTAGGTAGCTTCCGGGAGGTAGATACGCAGTATTTT	CASSLGSFREVDTQYF
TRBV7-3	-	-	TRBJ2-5	TGTGCCAGCAGCCCAAACCCGGGGGCGCGGGAGACCCAGTACTTC	CASSPNPGARETQYF
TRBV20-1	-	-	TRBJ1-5	TGCAGTGCTAGAGATCGTAGTTTAACAGGGAGACAGCCCCAGCATTTT	CSARDRSLTGRQPQHF
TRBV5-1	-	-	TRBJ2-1	TGCGCCAGCAGCTTGGTACATCGCGGGTATGATGAGCAGTTCTTC	CASSLVHRGYDEQFF
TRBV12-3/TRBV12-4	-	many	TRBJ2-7	TGTGCCAGCAGTCAACTGGGGGGAGGTATCTACGAGCAGTACTTC	CASSQLGGGIYEQYF
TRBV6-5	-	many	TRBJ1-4	TGTGCCAGCAGTTACGGGAGAACTAATGAAAAACTGTTTTTT	CASSYGRTNEKLFF
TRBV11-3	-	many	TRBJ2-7	TGTGCCAGCAGGAGAGGCATAGCTAGCTCGACCTACGAGCAGTACTTC	CASRRGIASSTYEQYF
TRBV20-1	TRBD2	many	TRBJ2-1	TGCAGTGCTAGAGCTCCTCATCCCTTGACTAGCGGGAAGGAGGTGGGGCAGTTCTTC	CSARAPHPLTSGKEVGQFF
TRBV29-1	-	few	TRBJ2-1	TGCAGCGTTGTGGCGGGATCCTCCTACAATGAGCAGTTCTTC	CSVVAGSSYNEQFF
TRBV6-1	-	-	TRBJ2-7	TGTGCCAGCAGTCCCCGGAGGGGGACTCCCTCCTACGAGCAGTACTTC	CASSPRRGTPSYEQYF
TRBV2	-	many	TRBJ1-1	TGTGCCACTACCCGGGACCTGAACACTGAAGCTTTCTTT	CATTRDLNTEAFF